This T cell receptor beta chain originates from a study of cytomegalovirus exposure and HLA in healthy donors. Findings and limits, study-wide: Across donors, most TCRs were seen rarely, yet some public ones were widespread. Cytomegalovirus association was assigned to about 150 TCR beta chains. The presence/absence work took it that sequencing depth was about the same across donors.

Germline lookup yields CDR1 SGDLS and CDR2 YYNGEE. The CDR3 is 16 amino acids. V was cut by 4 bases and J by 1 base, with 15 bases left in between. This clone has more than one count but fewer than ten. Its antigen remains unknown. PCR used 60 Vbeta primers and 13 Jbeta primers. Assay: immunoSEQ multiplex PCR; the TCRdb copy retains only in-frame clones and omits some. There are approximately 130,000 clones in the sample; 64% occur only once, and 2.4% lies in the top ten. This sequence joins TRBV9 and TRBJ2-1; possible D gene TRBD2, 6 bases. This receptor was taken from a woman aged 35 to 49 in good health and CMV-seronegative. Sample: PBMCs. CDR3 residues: CASSREQRVSYNEQFF. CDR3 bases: TGTGCCAGCAGCCGCGAACAGCGGGTTTCCTACAATGAGCAGTTCTTC. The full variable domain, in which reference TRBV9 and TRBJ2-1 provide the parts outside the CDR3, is DSGVTQTPKHLITATGQRVTLRCSPRSGDLSVYWYQQSLDQGLQFLIQYYNGEERAKGNILERFSAQQFPDLHSELNLSSLELGDSALYFCASSREQRVSYNEQFFGPGTRLTVL.